The 32 T cell receptor beta chains given below trace back to one sample, sequenced in a study of T-cell memory formation after mild COVID-19. Via MiXCR, TCRdb re-called the 5' RACE reads, giving one row per CDR3 protein. The data hold 450,000 to 650,000 distinct CDR3 sequences, with less than 25% observed a single time. Material for sequencing was PBMCs or a T cell subset sorted from them (not recorded which). The receptors were sampled from an adult woman who had mild COVID-19 (a few samples of this study predate the infection). Cell type and time point are not known.

There are a few counts of this clonotype. The chain couples TRBV11-3 to TRBJ1-2, with D possibly being TRBD1 (5 bases). V lost 2 bases and J lost 4, with 20 bases in between. This CDR3 is 17 amino acids long. Germline assignment: CDR1 SGHNT and CDR2 YENEEA. The CDR3 spells CASSLPGVALALYGYTF. The CDR3 nucleotides read TGTGCCAGCAGCTTACCGGGGGTAGCCCTCGCACTCTATGGCTACACCTTC.

The chain recombines TRBV6-5 with TRBJ2-1; 11 bases line up with TRBD2. The germline gives CDR1 MNHEY, CDR2 SVGAGI. CDR3 length: 15 amino acids. V gave up 2 bases and J gave up 6 bases; unmatched junction bases: 3. The CDR3 nucleotides read TGTGCCAGCAGTTACGCCCTAGCGGGAGGCAATGAGCAGTTCTTC. Protein sequence: CASSYALAGGNEQFF.

This clonotype came up many times. The chain couples TRBV7-2 to TRBJ2-3, with 11 bases matching TRBD2. V trimming: 5 bases; J trimming: 3 bases; junction bases outside the gene matches: 10. The CDR3 spans 17 residues. Germline CDR1 SGHTA, CDR2 FQGNSA. The CDR3 loop reads CASSPTRLAGLTDTQYF. The CDR3 DNA sequence: TGTGCCAGCAGCCCAACCAGACTAGCGGGACTAACAGATACGCAGTATTTT.

This sequence joins TRBV27 and TRBJ1-1; unclear D gene. In germline, CDR1 is MNHEY, CDR2 SMNVEV (reference sequence). The CDR3 is made up of 17 amino acids. V lost 1 base and J 1 base, leaving 16 bases between the germline ends. CDR3 sequence reads: CASSLYAHRGGNTEAFF. The CDR3 DNA follows: TGTGCCAGCAGTTTATATGCCCACCGTGGAGGGAACACTGAAGCTTTCTTT.

The chain is built from TRBV4-1 and TRBJ1-1; D uncertain. This CDR3 has 17 amino acids. The ends were cut back, 4 bases at V and 0 bases at J, with 18 bases in the middle. Germline V lookup: CDR1 MGHRA, CDR2 YSYEKL. The CDR3 sequence: CASSRAFWKQMNTEAFF. DNA of the CDR3: TGCGCCAGCAGCCGGGCTTTCTGGAAACAGATGAACACTGAAGCTTTCTTT.

The chain carries TRBV7-3 and TRBJ2-7, with D maybe TRBD2 (7 bases). The germline gives CDR1 SGHTA, CDR2 FQGTGA. V lost 4 bases, J lost 3 bases, and 16 bases lay in between. This CDR3 has 15 amino acids. CDR3: CASSSRAGAHYEQYF. The CDR3 DNA follows: TGTGCCAGCAGCTCAAGGGCGGGGGCGCACTACGAGCAGTACTTC.

This clonotype was picked up a small number of times. V usage is TRBV29-1 and J usage is TRBJ1-1; weak D call: TRBD1 (6 bases). Germline lookup yields CDR1 SQVTM and CDR2 ANQGSEA. Between the trimmed V and J ends, which lost 2 bases and 9 bases, there was a span of 13 bases. The CDR3 has 12 residues. The CDR3 spells CSVETEDRKAFF. The CDR3 DNA is TGCAGCGTTGAAACCGAGGACAGAAAAGCTTTCTTT.

This clonotype has only a few counts. The chain joins TRBV12-3 or TRBV12-4 to TRBJ1-3; D may be TRBD1 (6 bases). V was trimmed by 7 bases and J by 2 bases, leaving 12 bases between them. CDR3 length equals 14 residues. CDR3 sequence: CASNEAGAGNTIYF. In nucleotides, the CDR3 is TGTGCCAGCAACGAAGCAGGGGCTGGAAACACCATATATTTT.

This chain links TRBV15 with TRBJ1-2; D is unresolved. CDR3 size: 14 residues. Trimming shortened V by 0 bases and J by 8 bases, and 13 bases separated the two germline ends. Germline loops: CDR1 LNHNV, CDR2 YYDKDF (reference sequence). The CDR3 spells CATSRDLGPAGYTF. The CDR3 DNA follows: TGTGCCACCAGCAGAGATCTGGGCCCTGCCGGCTACACCTTC. Drawing the rest from reference TRBV15 and TRBJ1-2, the complete variable domain is DAMVIQNPRYQVTQFGKPVTLSCSQTLNHNVMYWYQQKSSQAPKLLFHYYDKDFNNEADTPDNFQSRRPNTSFCFLDIRSPGLGDTAMYLCATSRDLGPAGYTFGSGTRLTVV.

This clonotype was detected once. The chain couples TRBV6-2 or TRBV6-3 to TRBJ2-3; the match to TRBD2 covers 9 bases. CDR1 and CDR2 from the germline V gene are MNHEY and SVGEGT. This CDR3 is 18 amino acids long. The J segment lost 1 base and the V segment lost 2 bases, leaving 10 bases of the junction unmatched. CDR3 loop: CASSYEAGGPVGTDTQYF. Here the CDR3 DNA reads TGTGCCAGCAGTTACGAGGCGGGAGGGCCGGTTGGCACAGATACGCAGTATTTT.

This clonotype was counted many times. V and J are TRBV27 and TRBJ2-2; 7 bases fit TRBD1. This CDR3 is 16 amino acids long. Trimming took 6 bases from V and 4 from J; bases not matched to a gene: 11. The V gene's germline CDR1 is MNHEY and CDR2 SMNVEV (reference sequence). CDR3 DNA: TGTGCCAGCAGAATGGGACAGCGGTCCATCACCGGGGAGCTGTTTTTT. Translation: CASRMGQRSITGELFF.

This rearrangement joins TRBV20-1 to TRBJ1-5, with no clear D. Germline loops: CDR1 DFQATT, CDR2 SNEGSKA (reference sequence). This CDR3 region has 13 residues. V gave up 7 bases and J gave up 0 bases, with 10 bases separating them. This CDR3 is CSGGKDSNQPQHF. In nucleotides, the CDR3 is TGCAGTGGGGGTAAGGATAGCAATCAGCCCCAGCATTTT.

CDR3 sequence (DNA): TGCAGTGCTATCTCAGGACGCCTCTCCTACGAGCAGTACTTC. This gives the protein CSAISGRLSYEQYF. This sequence joins TRBV20-1 and TRBJ2-7, with D unclear. The germline gives CDR1 DFQATT, CDR2 SNEGSKA (reference sequence). V gave up 4 bases and J gave up 0 bases, with 13 bases separating them. CDR3 length: 14 amino acids.

This clonotype came up a few times. The chain links TRBV19 to TRBJ2-7, with D uncertain. V lost 6 bases and J lost 4, with 7 bases in between. There are 11 residues in the CDR3. The germline V gene encodes CDR1 LNHDA and CDR2 SQIVND (reference sequence). The CDR3 coding sequence is TGTGCCAGTAGGAATACTTACGAGCAGTACTTC. It encodes CASRNTYEQYF.

This clonotype was seen repeatedly, ten times or more. Here the CDR3 DNA reads TGTGCCAGCAGTTTAGTGAGGGGGCCGGGGTATGGCTACACCTTC. Its protein product is CASSLVRGPGYGYTF. The gene calls are TRBV28 and TRBJ1-2; 7 bases are shared with TRBD1. The V and J ends lost 2 bases and 5 bases, in that order; junction bases with no gene match: 8. CDR1 and CDR2 (germline): MDHEN, SYDVKM. The CDR3 totals 15 residues.

This clonotype was observed at least ten times. This sequence joins TRBV7-8 and TRBJ2-5; a possible D gene is TRBD1 (5 bases). The V gene lost 3 bases and the J gene lost 5 bases, with 10 bases spanning the gap. Germline V gene data show CDR1 as SGHVS and CDR2 as FQNEAQ. CDR3 length: 13 amino acids. CDR3 nucleotide sequence: TGTGCCAGCAGCTTTAGGGGTCGGGAGACCCAGTACTTC. The encoded protein is CASSFRGRETQYF.

V gene TRBV6-2 or TRBV6-3 combines with J gene TRBJ2-1; TRBD2 matches 8 bases. Germline CDR1 is MNHEY and CDR2 is SVGEGT. V was clipped by 2 bases and J by 9 bases; unmatched bases: 9. CDR3 size: 15 residues. The CDR3 region has the DNA TGTGCCAGCAGTTACGCTTCCGGGAGGGCCACTGAGCAGTTCTTC. Its protein product is CASSYASGRATEQFF.

This clonotype was seen only a few times. V gene TRBV4-1 combines with J gene TRBJ2-7, with D possibly called TRBD1 or TRBD2 (6 bases each). Trimming stripped 2 bases from V and 0 bases from J, with 14 bases between. The germline gives CDR1 MGHRA, CDR2 YSYEKL. This CDR3 region has 16 residues. The CDR3 loop reads CASSQPQGLDSYEQYF. CDR3 nucleotides: TGCGCCAGCAGCCAACCACAGGGACTCGACTCCTACGAGCAGTACTTC.

The rearrangement uses TRBV24-1 and TRBJ2-3; possible D gene TRBD2, 5 bases. CDR3 length equals 13 residues. V gave up 3 bases and J gave up 6 bases, with 9 bases separating them. CDR1 KGHDR and CDR2 SFDVKD come from the germline V gene. The CDR3 protein is CATSDNERDTQYF. CDR3 coding DNA: TGTGCCACCAGTGATAACGAGCGGGATACGCAGTATTTT.

V is TRBV7-3 and J is TRBJ2-3, with 11 bases aligning to TRBD2. Germline-derived CDR1 and CDR2 are SGHTA and FQGTGA. Trimming removed 5 bases from V and 0 bases from J; junction bases left unmatched: 4. CDR3 length: 16 residues. CDR3: CASSAGLAASTDTQYF. The CDR3 nucleotides are TGTGCCAGCAGCGCGGGACTAGCGGCAAGCACAGATACGCAGTATTTT.

The chain links TRBV30 to TRBJ2-5; either TRBD1 or TRBD2 may fit D (5 bases each). Per germline, CDR1 GTSNPN and CDR2 SVGIG (reference sequence). The CDR3 runs to 12 residues. V was clipped by 3 bases and J by 8 bases, with 13 bases between them. The CDR3 sequence is CAWRPGTITQYF. In DNA, the CDR3 is TGTGCCTGGAGGCCGGGGACCATTACCCAGTACTTC.

The chain recombines TRBV6-5 with TRBJ1-2; no definite D call. The CDR3 loop spans 13 amino acids. The germline V gene has CDR1 MNHEY and CDR2 SVGAGI. Deletions cut 4 bases from V and 3 bases from J, with 9 bases between. The CDR3 protein is CASSSEWDYGYTF. DNA for the CDR3: TGTGCCAGCAGTTCGGAGTGGGACTATGGCTACACCTTC.

This clonotype has only one observation. The chain combines TRBV11-2 with TRBJ1-1; D not resolved. V lost 4 bases and J 0 bases, leaving 15 bases between the germline ends. CDR1 and CDR2 (germline): SGHAT, FQNNGV. The CDR3 runs to 16 residues. DNA of the CDR3: TGTGCCAGCAGCTATCCGAGGTCTCGAATGAACACTGAAGCTTTCTTT. It is translated as CASSYPRSRMNTEAFF.

The chain recombines TRBV7-6 with TRBJ2-2; maybe TRBD1 (6 bases). CDR1 and CDR2 (germline): SGHVS, FNYEAQ. The CDR3 sequence is 17 residues long. Trimming took 5 bases from V and 0 from J, leaving 16 bases between them. The CDR3 sequence is CASSRTSGTSNTGELFF. In nucleotides, the CDR3 is TGTGCCAGCAGCCGAACCTCCGGGACATCGAACACCGGGGAGCTGTTTTTT.

This CDR3 reads CASSLDGGSSTEAFF. CDR3 bases: TGTGCCAGCAGTTTAGATGGCGGGAGTTCCACTGAAGCTTTCTTT. The rearrangement uses TRBV12-3 or TRBV12-4 and TRBJ1-1; D ambiguous. Trimming stripped 1 base from V and 4 bases from J, with 13 bases between. The CDR3 length is 15 residues.

This sequence joins TRBV4-2 and TRBJ1-3; D remains unclear. From germline, CDR1 is LGHNA and CDR2 YNFKEQ. V dropped 0 bases and J dropped 0 bases, with 9 bases sitting between them. The CDR3 length is 16 residues. In DNA form, the CDR3 reads TGTGCCAGCAGCCAAGAGGGCAGCGCCTCTGGAAACACCATATATTTT. It is translated as CASSQEGSASGNTIYF.

The table lists this clonotype with a few counts. V is TRBV4-1 and J is TRBJ1-1, with D unclear. Trimming shortened V by 0 bases and J by 1 base, and 9 bases separated the two germline ends. Germline V gene lookup returns CDR1 MGHRA and CDR2 YSYEKL. This CDR3 spans 15 amino acids. CDR3 nucleotide sequence: TGCGCCAGCAGCCAAGATTCCCAGGAGAACACTGAAGCTTTCTTT. This gives the protein CASSQDSQENTEAFF.

For the CDR3, the DNA is TGTGCCAGCAGCCAAGATGTGGAAACTCACACAGATACGCAGTATTTT. Translated: CASSQDVETHTDTQYF. The chain has TRBV4-2 and TRBJ2-3; D uncertain. Germline V lookup: CDR1 LGHNA, CDR2 YNFKEQ. This CDR3 comprises 16 residues. V shed 0 bases and J shed 2 bases, with 12 bases lying between them.

To note about this clonotype: It may be a read error: a sequence one base away is much more abundant. This chain joins TRBV19 and TRBJ1-1; 8 bases match TRBD1. This CDR3 comprises 12 residues. The J segment lost 5 bases and the V segment lost 8 bases, leaving 4 bases of the junction unmatched. Per germline, CDR1 LNHDA and CDR2 SQIVND (reference sequence). In nucleotides, the CDR3 is TGTGCCAGTGACCGGGACAGGACTGAAGCTTTCTTT. Its translation is CASDRDRTEAFF. Full variable domain (remainder filled in from reference TRBV19 and TRBJ1-1): DGGITQSPKYLFRKEGQNVTLSCEQNLNHDAMYWYRQDPGQGLRLIYYSQIVNDFQKGDIAEGYSVSREKKESFPLTVTSAQKNPTAFYLCASDRDRTEAFFGQGTRLTVV.

This clonotype was picked up a small number of times. The chain links TRBV4-2 to TRBJ2-7; TRBD1 aligns across 11 bases. V lost 8 bases, J lost 3 bases, and 6 bases stayed unmatched. The CDR3 length is 14 residues. Germline V gives CDR1 LGHNA, CDR2 YNFKEQ. This CDR3 is CASGTGGDFYEQYF. As DNA, the CDR3 is TGTGCCAGCGGGACAGGGGGTGATTTCTACGAGCAGTACTTC.

The gene calls are TRBV5-1 and TRBJ2-1, with 9 bases matching TRBD1. The CDR3 spans 15 residues. CDR1 is SGHRS, CDR2 YFSETQ, per germline. The junction had 3 bases not matched to a gene; V was cut back by 5 bases and J by 0 bases. The CDR3 loop is CASRPDRGSYNEQFF. CDR3 coding DNA: TGCGCCAGCAGACCGGACAGGGGCTCCTACAATGAGCAGTTCTTC.

The sample holds a few counts of this clonotype. The chain couples TRBV7-9 to TRBJ2-1; D remains ambiguous. This CDR3 region has 13 residues. V was trimmed by 4 bases and J by 7 bases, leaving 11 bases between them. CDR1 SEHNR and CDR2 FQNEAQ come from the germline V gene (reference sequence). The CDR3: CASSSHTGNEQFF. CDR3 DNA sequence: TGTGCCAGCAGCTCTCACACGGGTAATGAGCAGTTCTTC.